This T cell receptor beta chain came from a study of CD8+CD57+ T cells in acquired aplastic anemia. Study as a whole: Mean DNA quantity obtained from sorted CD4+ and CD8+ cells was about 3 ug.

This clonotype was counted ten times or more. CDR3 and TCR beta VDJ profiling relied on genomic DNA as the template. TCRdb itself ran the reads through MiXCR, one entry per CDR3 protein. The sample comprises about 150,000 distinct CDR3 sequences, 48% of which are singletons, and more than 30% rests with the top ten. CDR1 is LNHDA and CDR2 is SQIVND in the germline V gene (reference sequence). This CDR3 spans 15 amino acids. Trimming removed 3 bases from V and 2 bases from J, with 12 bases in between. Sequencing involved patients with CD8+CD57+ cell expansion previously shown by flow cytometry. A severe acquired aplastic anemia diagnosis applied to all patients. All patients were therapy-naive when blood was sampled.

The receptor was isolated from a human donor with aplastic anemia. V gene TRBV19 combines with J gene TRBJ2-3, with D perhaps matching TRBD1 or TRBD2 (5 bases each). The sequencing input was sorted CD4+, CD8+, or CD8+CD57+ T cells (not recorded which) from PBMCs. CDR3 residues: CASSIEGSATDTQYF. CDR3 nucleotides: TGTGCCAGTAGTATTGAGGGGTCTGCCACAGATACGCAGTATTTT. Drawing the rest from reference TRBV19 and TRBJ2-3, the complete variable domain is DGGITQSPKYLFRKEGQNVTLSCEQNLNHDAMYWYRQDPGQGLRLIYYSQIVNDFQKGDIAEGYSVSREKKESFPLTVTSAQKNPTAFYLCASSIEGSATDTQYFGPGTRLTVL.